The subject of this entry is one T cell receptor beta chain. Libraries were prepared by immunoSEQ multiplex PCR; TCRdb keeps only in-frame clonotypes and omits some of them. The sample shows 200,000 to 300,000 clones, approximately 88% of them seen only once. These data belong to a study of blood T cell repertoires in COVID-19. This CDR3 has 16 residues. Looked up from germline, CDR1 is SGHTS and CDR2 is YDEGEE. The V end was cut by 0 bases, the J end by 2 bases, with 14 bases between. J is TRBJ1-2 and V is TRBV5-8, with D unresolved. Sequenced input: PBMCs or T cells enriched from blood (not recorded which). This receptor was identified in a woman aged 40 to 55 with acute COVID-19. DNA of the CDR3: TGTGCCAGCAGCTTGGACTTACTTTGGGCCAACTATGGCTACACCTTC. Its translation: CASSLDLLWANYGYTF.